This TCR beta chain was recorded in a study of blood T cell repertoires in COVID-19. Study information: Samples taken during acute and convalescent COVID-19 were collected in the United States, Italy and Spain. T cells, B-cell-depleted T cells, or PBMCs provided the cDNA or gDNA that served as material.

The CDR3 is 14 residues long. CDR1 is MNHEY, CDR2 SVGAGI, per germline. V lost 7 bases to trimming and J lost 11 bases, with 18 bases between them. Authors' data handling: Counts of nucleated cells, estimated from reference gene primer amplification, were obtained. TCRdb keeps only in-frame clones here, not all; method: immunoSEQ multiplex PCR. That table is the source of V, J and clone size, and D and trimming were worked out from the DNA. The sample includes 150,000 to 200,000 clones, about nine tenths of them seen just once. The sequence was obtained from a man aged 65 to 79 with active or convalescent COVID-19. The specimen sequenced was peripheral blood. This chain joins TRBV6-5 and TRBJ1-6; D may be TRBD1 (5 bases). CDR3 bases: TGTGCCAGCAACAAGGGGCCTGACCGGGCACCCCTCCACTTT. Protein sequence: CASNKGPDRAPLHF.